This is a list of T cell receptor beta chains from one sample in a study of blood T cell repertoires in COVID-19. Method: immunoSEQ multiplex PCR; TCRdb's copy keeps in-frame clones and lacks some. The data contain more than 80,000 clones, more than 65% of them singletons. Sequencing was carried out using peripheral blood. The receptors come from a woman of 80 years or more with active or convalescent COVID-19. Both conserved end residues are trimmed from each CDR3. Fields, in order: J gene, V gene, CDR3 protein.

j_call: TRBJ1-5
v_call: TRBV20-1
cdr3_aa: SASGTVDSNQPQH

j_call: TRBJ1-4
v_call: TRBV7-2
cdr3_aa: ASSWTAQGEKLF

j_call: TRBJ1-1
v_call: TRBV5-8
cdr3_aa: ASSLEGVNTEAF

j_call: TRBJ2-1
v_call: TRBV29-1
cdr3_aa: SVEDAGGSSSYNEQF

j_call: TRBJ2-1
v_call: TRBV24-1
cdr3_aa: ATSAGAGGLNEQF

j_call: TRBJ1-3
v_call: TRBV27
cdr3_aa: ASSLTRTAGNTIY

j_call: TRBJ2-7
v_call: TRBV2
cdr3_aa: ASSREAAKTGDEQY

j_call: TRBJ2-2
v_call: TRBV11-3
cdr3_aa: ASSYGLAGASTGELF

j_call: TRBJ1-5
v_call: TRBV28
cdr3_aa: ASTPARQGRNQPQH

j_call: TRBJ1-1
v_call: TRBV5-1
cdr3_aa: ASSLSGATEAF

j_call: TRBJ2-7
v_call: TRBV27
cdr3_aa: ASSLLSGADFSYEQY

j_call: TRBJ1-4
v_call: TRBV2
cdr3_aa: ASSGQGDEKLF

j_call: TRBJ2-7
v_call: TRBV19
cdr3_aa: ASSMGQVNYEQY

j_call: TRBJ2-5
v_call: TRBV5-1
cdr3_aa: ASTDRTGKGETQY

j_call: TRBJ1-1
v_call: TRBV27
cdr3_aa: ASSLSRGTTEAF

j_call: TRBJ1-2
v_call: TRBV6-5
cdr3_aa: ASRSGTQGVFT

j_call: TRBJ1-3
v_call: TRBV19
cdr3_aa: ASGQGVSGNTIY

j_call: TRBJ1-6
v_call: TRBV19
cdr3_aa: ASSNLGRNQPLH

j_call: TRBJ2-7
v_call: TRBV9
cdr3_aa: ASSVAYSPGYEQY

j_call: TRBJ2-3
v_call: TRBV3-1/TRBV3-2
cdr3_aa: ASRPQGGTDTQY

j_call: TRBJ1-2
v_call: TRBV12-3/TRBV12-4
cdr3_aa: ASSAGRYGYT

j_call: TRBJ1-3
v_call: TRBV10-3
cdr3_aa: AINREAGNTIY

j_call: TRBJ1-1
v_call: TRBV30
cdr3_aa: AWTQGITEAF

j_call: TRBJ1-1
v_call: TRBV19
cdr3_aa: ASSIEGFRTEAF

j_call: TRBJ1-6
v_call: TRBV7-3
cdr3_aa: ASSKGQGNNSPLH

j_call: TRBJ1-2
v_call: TRBV6-2/TRBV6-3
cdr3_aa: ASSYGTGGNYGYT

j_call: TRBJ1-6
v_call: TRBV3-1/TRBV3-2
cdr3_aa: ASSLINSYNSPLH

j_call: TRBJ1-2
v_call: TRBV7-3
cdr3_aa: ASSLNGDGNYGYT

j_call: TRBJ2-3
v_call: TRBV6-4
cdr3_aa: ASSEAGGGTDTQY

j_call: TRBJ1-2
v_call: TRBV28
cdr3_aa: ASTTHLPGQGLYGYT

j_call: TRBJ1-1
v_call: TRBV18
cdr3_aa: ASSEENTEAF

j_call: TRBJ1-2
v_call: TRBV18
cdr3_aa: ASSSTGIGYT

j_call: TRBJ1-2
v_call: TRBV9
cdr3_aa: ASSVDPGGTGGRGYT

j_call: TRBJ2-5
v_call: TRBV5-4
cdr3_aa: ASSQRQGETQY

j_call: TRBJ1-1
v_call: TRBV6-5
cdr3_aa: ASSWGQVDTEAF

j_call: TRBJ1-1
v_call: TRBV20-1
cdr3_aa: SAVLYTEAF

j_call: TRBJ2-5
v_call: TRBV18
cdr3_aa: ASSLSDREETQY

j_call: TRBJ1-4
v_call: TRBV6-1
cdr3_aa: ASSERGWKEKLF

j_call: TRBJ2-3
v_call: TRBV27
cdr3_aa: ASSFKAERTDTQY

j_call: TRBJ2-3
v_call: TRBV9
cdr3_aa: ASSGGRGQSTDTQY

j_call: TRBJ2-3
v_call: TRBV4-1
cdr3_aa: ASSQVNRDTDTQY

j_call: TRBJ1-6
v_call: TRBV28
cdr3_aa: ASSSQTEPNSPLH

j_call: TRBJ2-2
v_call: TRBV7-3
cdr3_aa: ASSLAARRQGTAGELF

j_call: TRBJ1-1
v_call: TRBV6-5
cdr3_aa: ASSYSGVGGTEAF

j_call: TRBJ1-2
v_call: TRBV14
cdr3_aa: ASSQVESGFYGYT

j_call: TRBJ2-7
v_call: TRBV18
cdr3_aa: ASSPGTSSYEQY

j_call: TRBJ1-3
v_call: TRBV6-4
cdr3_aa: ASSENGDSGNTIY

j_call: TRBJ1-1
v_call: TRBV30
cdr3_aa: AFGTGGTRGTEAF

j_call: TRBJ2-7
v_call: TRBV28
cdr3_aa: ASSPPGSYEQY

j_call: TRBJ1-5
v_call: TRBV19
cdr3_aa: ASTPLSGGNQPQH

j_call: TRBJ2-7
v_call: TRBV7-6
cdr3_aa: ASSRTSRPYTYEQY

j_call: TRBJ2-1
v_call: TRBV27
cdr3_aa: ASSFGGAGDNEQF

j_call: TRBJ1-1
v_call: TRBV28
cdr3_aa: ASSLGGQEAF

j_call: TRBJ2-7
v_call: TRBV10-1
cdr3_aa: ASSEARCPLSYEQY

j_call: TRBJ1-1
v_call: TRBV3-1/TRBV3-2
cdr3_aa: ASSHSRGAF